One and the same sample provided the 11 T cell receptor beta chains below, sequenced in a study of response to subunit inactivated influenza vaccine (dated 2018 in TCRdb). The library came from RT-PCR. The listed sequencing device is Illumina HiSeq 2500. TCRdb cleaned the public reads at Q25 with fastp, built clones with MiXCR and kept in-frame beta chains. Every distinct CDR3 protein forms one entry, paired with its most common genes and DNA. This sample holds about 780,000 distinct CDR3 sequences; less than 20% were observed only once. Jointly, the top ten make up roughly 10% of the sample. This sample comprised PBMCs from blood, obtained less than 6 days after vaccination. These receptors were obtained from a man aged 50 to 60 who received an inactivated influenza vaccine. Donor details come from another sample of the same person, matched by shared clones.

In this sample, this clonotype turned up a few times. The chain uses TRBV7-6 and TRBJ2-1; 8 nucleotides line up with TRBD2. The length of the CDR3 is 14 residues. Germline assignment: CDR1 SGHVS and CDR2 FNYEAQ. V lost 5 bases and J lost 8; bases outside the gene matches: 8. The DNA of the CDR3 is TGTGCCAGCAGCCCTCAGTGGCGGGAGGATGAGCAGTTCTTC. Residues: CASSPQWREDEQFF.

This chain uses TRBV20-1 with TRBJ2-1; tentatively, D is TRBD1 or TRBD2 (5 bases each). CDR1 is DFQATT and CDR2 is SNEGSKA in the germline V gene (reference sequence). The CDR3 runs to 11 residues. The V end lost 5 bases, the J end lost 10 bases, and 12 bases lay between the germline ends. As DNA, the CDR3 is TGCAGTGCTTGGGACCAGAGCGAGCAGTTCTTC. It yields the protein CSAWDQSEQFF.

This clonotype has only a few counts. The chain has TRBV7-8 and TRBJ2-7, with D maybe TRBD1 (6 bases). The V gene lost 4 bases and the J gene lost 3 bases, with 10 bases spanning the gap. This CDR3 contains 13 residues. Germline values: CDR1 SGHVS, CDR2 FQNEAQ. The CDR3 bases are TGTGCCAGCAGCTCAGAACAGGGCTACGAGCAGTACTTC. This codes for CASSSEQGYEQYF.

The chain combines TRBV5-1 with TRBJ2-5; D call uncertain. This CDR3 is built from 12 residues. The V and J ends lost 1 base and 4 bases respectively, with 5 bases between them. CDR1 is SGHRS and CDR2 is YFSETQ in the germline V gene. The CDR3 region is CASSLTIETQYF. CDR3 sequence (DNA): TGCGCCAGCAGCTTGACGATAGAGACCCAGTACTTC.

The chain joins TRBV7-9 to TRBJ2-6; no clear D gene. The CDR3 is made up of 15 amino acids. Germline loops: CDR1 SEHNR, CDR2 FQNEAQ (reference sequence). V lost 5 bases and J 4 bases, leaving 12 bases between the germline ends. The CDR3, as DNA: TGTGCCAGCAGCCGTCTTCTACGGGGGGCCAACGTCCTGACTTTC. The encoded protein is CASSRLLRGANVLTF.

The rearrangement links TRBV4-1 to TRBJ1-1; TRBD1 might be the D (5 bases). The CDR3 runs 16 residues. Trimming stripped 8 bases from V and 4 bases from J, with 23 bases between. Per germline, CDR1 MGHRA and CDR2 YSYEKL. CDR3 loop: CASSSTARVVITEAFF. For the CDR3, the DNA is TGCGCCAGCTCCTCGACGGCCAGGGTGGTAATCACTGAAGCTTTCTTT.

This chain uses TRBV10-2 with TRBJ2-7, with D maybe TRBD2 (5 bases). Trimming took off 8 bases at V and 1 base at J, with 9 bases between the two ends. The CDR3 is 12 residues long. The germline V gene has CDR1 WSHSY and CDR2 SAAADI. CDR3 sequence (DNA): TGCGCCAGCGGGGAGATTTCCTACGAGCAGTACTTC. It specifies CASGEISYEQYF.

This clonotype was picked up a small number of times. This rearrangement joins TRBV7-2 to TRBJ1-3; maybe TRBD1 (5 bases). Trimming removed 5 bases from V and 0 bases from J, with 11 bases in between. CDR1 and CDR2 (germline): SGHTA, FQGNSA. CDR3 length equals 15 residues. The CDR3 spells CASSRTGSSGNTIYF. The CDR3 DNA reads TGTGCCAGCAGCCGAACAGGAAGCTCTGGAAACACCATATATTTT.

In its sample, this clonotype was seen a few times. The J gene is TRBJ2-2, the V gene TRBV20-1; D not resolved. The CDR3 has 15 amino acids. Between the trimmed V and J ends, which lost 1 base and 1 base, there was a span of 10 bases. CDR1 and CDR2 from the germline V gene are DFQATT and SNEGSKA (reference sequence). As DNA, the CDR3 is TGCAGTGCTAGAGCCGGAAACTTGAACACCGGGGAGCTGTTTTTT. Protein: CSARAGNLNTGELFF.

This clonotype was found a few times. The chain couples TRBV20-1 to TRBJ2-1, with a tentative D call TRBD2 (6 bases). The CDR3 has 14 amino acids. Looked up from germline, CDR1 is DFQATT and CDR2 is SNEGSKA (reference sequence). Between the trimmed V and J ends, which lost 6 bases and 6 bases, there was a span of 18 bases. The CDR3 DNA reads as TGCAGTGCGCGGCGGACTACTGCTGGCAATGAGCAGTTCTTC. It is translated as CSARRTTAGNEQFF.

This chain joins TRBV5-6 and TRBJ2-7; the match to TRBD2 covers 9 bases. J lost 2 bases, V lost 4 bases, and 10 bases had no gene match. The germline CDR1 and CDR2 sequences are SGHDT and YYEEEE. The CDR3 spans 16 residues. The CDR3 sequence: CASSPKTAGGAYEQYF. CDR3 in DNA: TGTGCCAGCAGCCCGAAGACGGCGGGGGGGGCCTACGAGCAGTACTTC. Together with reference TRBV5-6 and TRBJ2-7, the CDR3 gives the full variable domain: DAGVTQSPTHLIKTRGQQVTLRCSPKSGHDTVSWYQQALGQGPQFIFQYYEEEERQRGNFPDRFSGHQFPNYSSELNVNALLLGDSALYLCASSPKTAGGAYEQYFGPGTRLTVT.